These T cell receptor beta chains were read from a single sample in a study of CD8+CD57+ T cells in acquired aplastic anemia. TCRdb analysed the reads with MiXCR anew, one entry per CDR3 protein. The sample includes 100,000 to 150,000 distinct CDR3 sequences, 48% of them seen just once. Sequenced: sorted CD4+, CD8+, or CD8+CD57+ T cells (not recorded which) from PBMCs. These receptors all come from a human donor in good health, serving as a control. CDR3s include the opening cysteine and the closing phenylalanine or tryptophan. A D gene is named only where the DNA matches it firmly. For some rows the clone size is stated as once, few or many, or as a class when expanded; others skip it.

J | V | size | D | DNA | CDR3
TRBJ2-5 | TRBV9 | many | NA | TGTGCCAGCAGCGTAGACGGGCGAGAGACCCAGTACTTC | CASSVDGRETQYF
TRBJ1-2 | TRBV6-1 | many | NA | TGTGCCAGCAGTGGACCGAGCTTCTATGGCTACACCTTC | CASSGPSFYGYTF
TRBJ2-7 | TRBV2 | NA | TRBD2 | TGTGCCAGCAGTGAGGAGTGGGAGGGCGAGCAGTACTTC | CASSEEWEGEQYF
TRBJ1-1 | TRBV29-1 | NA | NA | TGCAGCGTTGGGGAGGGACCTGAAGCTTTCTTT | CSVGEGPEAFF
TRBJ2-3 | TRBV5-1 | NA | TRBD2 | TGCGCCAGCAGCGGCGGACTAGCGGGAGTCACAGATACGCAGTATTTT | CASSGGLAGVTDTQYF
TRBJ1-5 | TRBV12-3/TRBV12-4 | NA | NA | TGTGCCAGCAGGCAGGGGCTTAGCAATCAGCCCCAGCATTTT | CASRQGLSNQPQHF
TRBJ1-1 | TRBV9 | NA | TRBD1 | TGTGCCAGCAGCCCAGGTGTTGGGACAGGGGTAACTGAAGCTTTCTTT | CASSPGVGTGVTEAFF
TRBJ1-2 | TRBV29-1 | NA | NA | TGCAGCGCCAATGTGGTGGCGGGCTATGGCTACACCTTC | CSANVVAGYGYTF
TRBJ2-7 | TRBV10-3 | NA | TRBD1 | TGTGCCATCAGTGGGGGGACAGGGGGCTGCGAGCAGTACTTC | CAISGGTGGCEQYF
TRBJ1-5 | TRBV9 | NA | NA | TGTGCCAGCAGCTTACGACGGGGCAATCAGCCCCAGCATTTT | CASSLRRGNQPQHF
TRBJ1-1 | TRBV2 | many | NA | TGTGCCAGCAGCTCTAACTTTGAAGCTTTCTTT | CASSSNFEAFF
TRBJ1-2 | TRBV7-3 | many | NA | TGTGCCAGCAGCCTGGCCGAGGGGAAGGGGTATGGCTACACCTTC | CASSLAEGKGYGYTF
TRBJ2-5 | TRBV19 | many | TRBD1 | TGTGCCAGTAGTGCTGGACAGGGGGTGTTAGAGACCCAGTACTTC | CASSAGQGVLETQYF
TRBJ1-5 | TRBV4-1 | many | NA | TGCGCCAGCAGCCAAGATTGGGGGGGGAGGCCCCAGCATTTT | CASSQDWGGRPQHF
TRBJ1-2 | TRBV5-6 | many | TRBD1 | TGTGCCAGCAGCTGGGACGGGACAGGAGACTATGGCTACACCTTC | CASSWDGTGDYGYTF
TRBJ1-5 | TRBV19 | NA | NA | TGTGCCAGTAGTCCTAGGACGGGCAGGAGTCAGCCCCAGCATTTT | CASSPRTGRSQPQHF
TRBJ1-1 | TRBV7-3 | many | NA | TGTGCCAGCGGAGTCAGCATGAACACTGAAGCTTTCTTT | CASGVSMNTEAFF
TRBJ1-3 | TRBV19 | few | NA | TGTGCCAGTAGTATCGGTGGCTCTGGAAACACCATATATTTT | CASSIGGSGNTIYF
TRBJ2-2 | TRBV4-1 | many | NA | TGCGCCAGCAGCCAAGAACCTCGTACCGGGGAGCTGTTTTTT | CASSQEPRTGELFF